These 24 T cell receptor beta chains originate from one sample sequenced in a study of naive and memory T cell subsets. The beta constant-region primer was an equimolar mix of two oligonucleotides covering TRBC1 and TRBC2. Four rounds of PCR amplified the ligated cDNA using nested alpha and beta constant-region primers plus SP2. Via MiXCR, TCRdb re-called the UMI-ligation and nested PCR reads, giving one row per CDR3 protein. The sample contains some 110,000 distinct CDR3 sequences, 36% of which appear only once. Material: central memory CD4+ T cells from blood. These receptors were collected from a human donor in good health.

On this clonotype: An end of the junction does not agree with germline; a read error may underlie this. This sequence joins TRBV24-1 and TRBJ1-1, with D uncertain. Germline CDR1 and CDR2: KGHDR and SFDVKD. The CDR3 is 13 amino acids. For the CDR3, the DNA is TGTGTCACCAGTGGCCCCGGCTCACGAGAAGCTTTCTTT. Translation: CVTSGPGSREAFF.

The V and J genes are TRBV2 and TRBJ1-5; 8 bases are a match to TRBD1. Germline values: CDR1 SNHLY, CDR2 FYNNEI. The CDR3 spans 13 residues. With V trimmed by 7 bases and J by 7 bases, 6 bases remained unmatched. For the CDR3, the DNA is TGTGCCAGCAATCCGGACAGGGAGCAGCCCCAGCATTTT. This translates into CASNPDREQPQHF.

This clonotype was seen a handful of times. This chain links TRBV6-6 with TRBJ1-3, with no clear D. The CDR3 is 12 amino acids. V was clipped by 6 bases and J by 9 bases, with 12 bases between them. Germline CDR1 reads MNHNY; CDR2 reads SVGAGI (reference sequence). The CDR3 here is CASRQTQGTIYF. For the CDR3, the DNA is TGTGCCAGCAGACAGACACAAGGCACCATATATTTT.

This chain links TRBV6-6 with TRBJ1-4; the match to TRBD1 covers 10 bases. This CDR3 spans 17 amino acids. J lost 0 bases, V lost 3 bases, and 4 bases had no gene match. Germline loops: CDR1 MNHNY, CDR2 SVGAGI (reference sequence). CDR3 region: CASSYTGQGATNEKLFF. The CDR3 DNA sequence: TGTGCCAGCAGTTATACCGGACAGGGGGCAACTAATGAAAAACTGTTTTTT.

This chain's CDR3 is CASSLASAGLAGDEQYF. For the CDR3, the DNA is TGCGCCAGCAGCTTGGCCAGCGCCGGACTAGCGGGAGATGAGCAGTACTTC. The rearrangement links TRBV5-1 to TRBJ2-7; 13 nucleotides agree with TRBD2. This CDR3 region has 17 residues. Germline loops: CDR1 SGHRS, CDR2 YFSETQ. The V segment lost 0 bases and the J segment 7 bases; nucleotides outside the gene matches: 10. The complete variable domain, with remaining parts taken from reference TRBV5-1 and TRBJ2-7, reads KAGVTQTPRYLIKTRGQQVTLSCSPISGHRSVSWYQQTPGQGLQFLFEYFSETQRNKGNFPGRFSGRQFSNSRSEMNVSTLELGDSALYLCASSLASAGLAGDEQYFGPGTRLTVT.

This clonotype was observed a few times. This chain uses TRBV12-5 with TRBJ2-5; 12 bases are shared with TRBD1. The J segment lost 4 bases and the V segment lost 6 bases, leaving 6 bases of the junction unmatched. CDR1 is LGHNT and CDR2 is FRNRAP in the germline V gene. There are 15 residues in the CDR3. CDR3 DNA: TGTGCTAGTGGCCCCGGGACAGGGGGCGGAGAGACCCAGTACTTC. Amino acid sequence: CASGPGTGGGETQYF.

Comments on this clonotype: Germline and junction disagree at one end, which may indicate a read error. The V and J genes are TRBV7-7 and TRBJ2-1, with TRBD2 matching 8 bases. The CDR3 extends over 14 amino acids. The germline CDR1 and CDR2 sequences are SSHAT and FNYEAQ (reference sequence). The CDR3 DNA is TGTGCTAGCAGCTTAGCGGGGAGGGACGTTGAGCAGTTCTTC. This translates into CASSLAGRDVEQFF. Drawing the rest from reference TRBV7-7 and TRBJ2-1, the complete variable domain is GAGVSQSPRYKVTKRGQDVTLRCDPISSHATLYWYQQALGQGPEFLTYFNYEAQPDKSGLPSDRFSAERPEGSISTLTIQRTEQRDSAMYRCASSLAGRDVEQFFGPGTRLTVL.

V is TRBV19 and J is TRBJ2-2, with unresolved D. Trimming removed 7 bases at V and 5 bases at J, with 11 bases between. This CDR3 comprises 13 residues. From germline, CDR1 is LNHDA and CDR2 SQIVND (reference sequence). CDR3 region: CASKWLGTGELFF. As DNA, the CDR3 is TGTGCCAGTAAATGGTTGGGGACCGGGGAGCTGTTTTTT.

Ten or more counts support this clonotype. The chain is built from TRBV24-1 and TRBJ2-2, with D perhaps being TRBD1 or TRBD2 (5 bases each). V was clipped by 9 bases and J by 2 bases, with 12 bases between them. The CDR3 consists of 14 residues. The germline gives CDR1 KGHDR, CDR2 SFDVKD. The CDR3 here is CATSKGTNTGELFF. CDR3 DNA sequence: TGTGCCACCTCAAAAGGGACCAACACCGGGGAGCTGTTTTTT.

This clonotype showed up just a few times. The chain combines TRBV20-1 with TRBJ2-5; tentatively, D is TRBD2 (5 bases). CDR1 is DFQATT, CDR2 SNEGSKA, per germline (reference sequence). Trimming pared 3 bases from V and 2 bases from J, leaving 10 bases between. The CDR3 runs 13 residues. The CDR3 bases are TGCAGTGCTAGTGGGAGTGTTCAAGAGACCCAGTACTTC. The encoded protein is CSASGSVQETQYF.

At least ten counts were recorded for this clonotype. The chain recombines TRBV7-2 with TRBJ2-7; D unclear. The germline V and J ends were trimmed by 1 base and 4 bases, with 11 bases remaining between them. The CDR3 extends over 14 amino acids. Germline assignment: CDR1 SGHTA and CDR2 FQGNSA. The CDR3 region has the DNA TGTGCCAGCAGCTTAGGGCCTCCCCCATACGAGCAGTACTTC. Amino acid sequence: CASSLGPPPYEQYF.

This rearrangement joins TRBV5-1 to TRBJ2-1; 8 nucleotides align to TRBD2. Germline V CDR1 and CDR2: SGHRS, YFSETQ. CDR3 length equals 14 residues. Trimming cost V 5 bases and J 3 bases; bases outside gene matches: 4. CDR3 protein: CASRGGGNYNEQFF. The CDR3 nucleotides read TGCGCCAGCAGGGGCGGGGGGAACTACAATGAGCAGTTCTTC.

The chain couples TRBV28 to TRBJ2-3, with D possibly matching TRBD2 (6 bases). Germline CDR1 reads MDHEN; CDR2 reads SYDVKM. The CDR3 loop spans 12 amino acids. Between the trimmed V and J ends, which lost 8 bases and 14 bases, there was a span of 20 bases. The CDR3 DNA is TGTGCCAGCCTCACTTCCGGGGGATTGTGGTATTTT. Its translation is CASLTSGGLWYF.

The chain recombines TRBV2 with TRBJ2-3; a possible D gene is TRBD1 (7 bases). V was cut by 2 bases and J by 3 bases, with 12 bases left in between. This CDR3 spans 15 amino acids. Germline CDR1 and CDR2: SNHLY and FYNNEI. This CDR3 is CASSEYRGGTDTQYF. The CDR3 nucleotides read TGTGCCAGCAGTGAATACAGGGGAGGAACAGATACGCAGTATTTT.

This rearrangement joins TRBV4-1 to TRBJ2-1; TRBD2 matches at 7 bases. J was trimmed by 4 bases and V by 6 bases; bases with no gene match: 12. The CDR3 contains 16 residues. Germline CDR1 and CDR2: MGHRA and YSYEKL. CDR3 in DNA: TGCGCCAGCAGGCATCGGGCTAGCGGAGGGTACAATGAGCAGTTCTTC. Translated: CASRHRASGGYNEQFF.

The rearrangement links TRBV28 to TRBJ1-6, with D possibly being TRBD1 (5 bases). Germline lookup yields CDR1 MDHEN and CDR2 SYDVKM. Trimming shortened V by 6 bases and J by 14 bases, and 17 bases separated the two germline ends. This CDR3 is 13 amino acids long. The CDR3: CASSYPGRLSLHF. The CDR3 DNA reads as TGTGCCAGCAGCTATCCAGGGAGATTATCCCTCCACTTT. Complete variable domain (other parts from reference TRBV28 and TRBJ1-6): DVKVTQSSRYLVKRTGEKVFLECVQDMDHENMFWYRQDPGLGLRLIYFSYDVKMKEKGDIPEGYSVSREKKERFSLILESASTNQTSMYLCASSYPGRLSLHFGNGTRLTVT.

This chain connects TRBV7-2 to TRBJ2-6; D remains ambiguous. Germline lookup yields CDR1 SGHTA and CDR2 FQGNSA. The CDR3 is 15 amino acids. Trimming took off 2 bases at V and 4 bases at J, with 9 bases between the two ends. CDR3 in DNA: TGTGCCAGCAGCTTAATGGTAGGCGGGGCCAACGTCCTGACTTTC. It specifies CASSLMVGGANVLTF.

The J gene is TRBJ1-5, the V gene TRBV6-1; 10 bases line up with TRBD1. The germline V gene encodes CDR1 MNHNS and CDR2 SASEGT. After removal of 8 bases from V and 6 bases from J, the junction contained 25 bases not matched to a gene. CDR3 length: 20 amino acids. CDR3 amino acids: CASRPYGRGQGLLQGQPQHF. CDR3 DNA: TGTGCCAGCCGACCTTATGGGAGGGGACAGGGGCTTCTTCAGGGTCAGCCCCAGCATTTT.

There are a few counts of this clonotype. V gene TRBV20-1 combines with J gene TRBJ1-1; no reliable D call. Trimming cost V 5 bases and J 6 bases, with 16 bases left between them. Germline values: CDR1 DFQATT, CDR2 SNEGSKA (reference sequence). The CDR3 covers 13 residues. The CDR3 sequence: CSAGVLGNPEAFF. The CDR3 nucleotides are TGCAGTGCTGGGGTCTTGGGTAACCCTGAAGCTTTCTTT.

V and J are TRBV12-3 or TRBV12-4 and TRBJ2-1, with unresolved D. V was pared by 8 bases and J by 5 bases, with 10 bases between. The CDR3 sequence is 12 residues long. CDR3 coding DNA: TGTGCCAGCCGTTCATTAGACAATGAGCAGTTCTTC. It specifies CASRSLDNEQFF.

This chain uses TRBV28 with TRBJ1-1; the D gene is possibly TRBD1 (5 bases). The V end was cut by 2 bases, the J end by 0 bases, with 13 bases between. This CDR3 contains 16 residues. Germline V lookup: CDR1 MDHEN, CDR2 SYDVKM. The CDR3 nucleotides are TGTGCCAGCAGTTTAGGGGGTCCTGTGGTGAACACTGAAGCTTTCTTT. Translated, it gives CASSLGGPVVNTEAFF.

This clonotype was detected a few times. J is TRBJ2-3 and V is TRBV28, with 8 nucleotides matching TRBD1. CDR1 is MDHEN and CDR2 is SYDVKM in the germline V gene. V was clipped by 6 bases and J by 5 bases; unmatched bases: 4. The CDR3 covers 13 residues. The CDR3 is CASRRQGLDTQYF. The CDR3 nucleotides are TGTGCCAGCAGAAGACAGGGGCTAGATACGCAGTATTTT.

V gene TRBV28 combines with J gene TRBJ2-1; TRBD2 aligns across 9 bases. The CDR3 loop spans 17 amino acids. Unmatched junction bases numbered 15, after V lost 6 bases and J lost 6 bases. CDR1 MDHEN and CDR2 SYDVKM come from the germline V gene. CDR3 loop: CASRGGGVAGARNEQFF. CDR3 bases: TGTGCCAGCAGGGGGGGCGGGGTAGCGGGAGCCCGCAATGAGCAGTTCTTC.

The chain links TRBV7-9 to TRBJ2-1; weak D call: TRBD2 (6 bases). The germline gives CDR1 SEHNR, CDR2 FQNEAQ (reference sequence). V lost 0 bases and J lost 7, with 7 bases in between. CDR3 length: 13 amino acids. The CDR3 protein is CASSLAGRNEQFF. The CDR3 coding sequence is TGTGCCAGCAGCTTAGCGGGGAGGAATGAGCAGTTCTTC.